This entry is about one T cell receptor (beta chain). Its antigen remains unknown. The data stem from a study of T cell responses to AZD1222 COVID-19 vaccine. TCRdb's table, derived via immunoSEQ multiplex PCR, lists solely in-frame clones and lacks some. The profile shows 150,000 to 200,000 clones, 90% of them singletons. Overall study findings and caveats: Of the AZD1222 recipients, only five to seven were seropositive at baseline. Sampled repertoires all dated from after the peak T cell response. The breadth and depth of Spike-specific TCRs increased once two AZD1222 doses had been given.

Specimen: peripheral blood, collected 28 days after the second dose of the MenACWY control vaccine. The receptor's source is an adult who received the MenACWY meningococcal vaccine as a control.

The CDR3 region is CASSPSPRTVFSGNTIYF. CDR3 coding DNA: TGTGCCAGCAGCCCCAGCCCCCGGACGGTATTCTCTGGAAACACCATATATTTT. The chain combines TRBV7-2 with TRBJ1-3; no clear D gene. Trimming left V 5 bases short and J 0 bases short, with 20 bases between. The length of the CDR3 is 18 residues. Germline CDR1 SGHTA, CDR2 FQGNSA. Supplemented by reference TRBV7-2 and TRBJ1-3, the full variable domain reads GAGVSQSPSNKVTEKGKDVELRCDPISGHTALYWYRQSLGQGLEFLIYFQGNSAPDKSGLPSDRFSAERTGGSVSTLTIQRTQQEDSAVYLCASSPSPRTVFSGNTIYFGEGSWLTVV.